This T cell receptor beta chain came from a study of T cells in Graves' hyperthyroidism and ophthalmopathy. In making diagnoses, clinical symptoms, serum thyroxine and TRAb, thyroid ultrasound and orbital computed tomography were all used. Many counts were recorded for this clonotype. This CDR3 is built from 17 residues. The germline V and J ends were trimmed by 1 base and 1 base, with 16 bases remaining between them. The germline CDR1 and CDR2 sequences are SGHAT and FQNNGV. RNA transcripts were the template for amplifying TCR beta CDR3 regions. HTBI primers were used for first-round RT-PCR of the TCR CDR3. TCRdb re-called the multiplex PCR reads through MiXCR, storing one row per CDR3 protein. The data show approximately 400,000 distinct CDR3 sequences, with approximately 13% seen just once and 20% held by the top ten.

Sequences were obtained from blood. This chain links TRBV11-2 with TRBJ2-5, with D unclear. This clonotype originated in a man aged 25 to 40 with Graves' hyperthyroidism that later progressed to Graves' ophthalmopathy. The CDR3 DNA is TGTGCCAGCAGCTTAGGGTGGGCAGCCGTTCTCCAAGAGACCCAGTACTTC. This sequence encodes CASSLGWAAVLQETQYF.